This T cell receptor beta chain originates from a study of T cells in Graves' hyperthyroidism and ophthalmopathy. Study at large: At initial diagnosis, before any treatment had begun, peripheral blood was obtained. General study points: A model built on 13 V-J features separated ophthalmopathy from stable hyperthyroidism. Model predictions of ophthalmopathy came a median approximately 6.8 months before onset.

There were TCR beta CDR3 regions amplified from RNA transcripts. Using the HTBI primer set, a first-round RT-PCR was run on the TCR CDR3. TCRdb called the multiplex PCR reads again in MiXCR, with one record for every CDR3 protein. The data contain a few hundred thousand distinct CDR3 sequences, 15% to 19% of them singletons. On this clonotype itself: Its cognate antigen is unknown.

The receptor comes from a woman aged 25 to 39 with Graves' hyperthyroidism. Input material: blood.

The CDR3 DNA follows: TGTGCCACCAGTGATACCCGGGACGACAATGAGCAGTTCTTC. It is translated as CATSDTRDDNEQFF. The J gene is TRBJ2-1, the V gene TRBV24-1, with D perhaps being TRBD1 or TRBD2 (5 bases each). This CDR3 is built from 14 residues. Trimming took 3 bases from V and 5 from J, leaving 10 bases between them. Germline lookup yields CDR1 KGHDR and CDR2 SFDVKD.